This T cell receptor beta chain originates from a study of CD8 T cells in Susac syndrome. The study, taken as a whole, reports: The CD4+ T cell repertoires that were profiled in Susac syndrome showed no clonal expansion.

This CDR3 region has 15 residues. The germline gives CDR1 SGHRS, CDR2 YFSETQ. Trimming removed 4 bases from V and 5 bases from J; junction bases left unmatched: 8. A remark on this clonotype: The antigen is undetermined.

Isolation of CD8+ and CD4+ T cells was performed negatively, whereas enrichment of TEMRA cells was done by FACS. Random hexamers were used to reverse transcribe roughly 0.45 to 1 ug of RNA. TCRdb called the immunoSEQ multiplex PCR reads again in MiXCR, with one record for every CDR3 protein. The table includes 100,000 to 150,000 distinct CDR3 sequences, roughly 95% detected once. V and J are TRBV5-1 and TRBJ1-1; 10 bases are a match to TRBD1. This clonotype originated in a human donor with Susac syndrome. The sample consisted of CD4+ T cells from PBMCs. CDR3 DNA: TGCGCCAGCAGCCCCCGGGACAGGGGTGATACTGAAGCTTTCTTT. It codes for CASSPRDRGDTEAFF.